This T cell receptor (beta chain) was sequenced during a study of response to subunit inactivated influenza vaccine. The V end was cut by 5 bases, the J end by 5 bases, with 15 bases between. The CDR3 totals 15 residues. Per the germline V gene, CDR1 is MGHRA and CDR2 is YSYEKL. This clonotype has only a few counts. Each CDR3 protein gets one entry after TCRdb re-called the RT-PCR reads with MiXCR. The table lists about 310,000 distinct CDR3 sequences, roughly 20% of them singletons, with under 13% in the top ten. The material sequenced was PBMCs from blood, taken about 19 months after vaccination. The chain recombines TRBV4-1 with TRBJ1-4; no firm D call. The source is a man between 50 and 69 years old who received an inactivated influenza vaccine. The CDR3 nucleotides read TGCGCCAGCAGCAAGGTGTCGGGGTCGAATGAAAAACTGTTTTTT. This gives the protein CASSKVSGSNEKLFF.